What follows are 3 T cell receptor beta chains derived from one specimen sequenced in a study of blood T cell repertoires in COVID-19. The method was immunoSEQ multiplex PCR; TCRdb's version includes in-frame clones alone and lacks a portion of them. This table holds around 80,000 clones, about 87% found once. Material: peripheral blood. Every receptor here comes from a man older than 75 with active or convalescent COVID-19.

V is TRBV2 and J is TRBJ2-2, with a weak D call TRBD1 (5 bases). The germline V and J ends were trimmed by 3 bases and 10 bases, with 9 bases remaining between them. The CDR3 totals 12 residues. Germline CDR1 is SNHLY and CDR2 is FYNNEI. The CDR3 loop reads CASSDQGVELFF. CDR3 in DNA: TGTGCCAGCAGTGATCAGGGCGTGGAGCTGTTTTTT.

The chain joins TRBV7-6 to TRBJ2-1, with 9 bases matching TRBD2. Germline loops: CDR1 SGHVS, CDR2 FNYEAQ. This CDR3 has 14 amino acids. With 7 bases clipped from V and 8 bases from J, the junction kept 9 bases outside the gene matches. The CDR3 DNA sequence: TGTGCCAGCACCACTAGCGGGCTTTTTGATGAGCAGTTCTTC. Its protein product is CASTTSGLFDEQFF.

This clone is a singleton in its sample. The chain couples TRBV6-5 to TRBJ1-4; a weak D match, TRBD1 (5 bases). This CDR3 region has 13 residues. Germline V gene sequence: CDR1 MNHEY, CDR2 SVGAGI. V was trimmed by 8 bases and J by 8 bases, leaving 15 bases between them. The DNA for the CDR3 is TGTGCCAGCCGGGGGGTGTGGGAAGAAAAACTGTTTTTT. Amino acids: CASRGVWEEKLFF.